A single T cell receptor beta chain is shown here with its context. Its antigen is still unknown. No quality values exist for individual bases; no much larger clone is one base distant. The library came from 5' RACE. TCRdb records Illumina HiSeq 2500 as the sequencer. A second PCR of roughly 7 to 12 cycles was run with a J-beta primer mix and a sample-barcoded 5' primer. A template-switch 5' adaptor carrying 12 random nucleotides introduced a unique molecular identifier onto each TCR beta cDNA molecule. At least 2.5 million CDR3-containing paired-end reads were obtained from each sample. The Mint cDNA synthesis kit, primed by a TRBC-specific oligonucleotide, was used to synthesize first-strand cDNA from all RNA. All cDNA was treated with uracil-DNA glycosylase and then went through a first 18-cycle PCR with the universal primers M1SS and BC2_uni_R. In the paper's pipeline: Normalization of each sample was performed by random selection of 1 million high-quality reads, each carrying a distinct molecular identifier. Instead of being binned into consensus sequences, reads with shared molecular identifiers were discarded. MiTCR, set to a Q25 quality threshold and the strictest error-elimination algorithm, was used for CDR3 identification, clonotype clustering and error correction. A nonparametric unseen species model using Euler transformation provided a lower-bound estimate of total TCR beta diversity. Starting from the raw public reads, TCRdb applied fastp trimming at Q25, assembled clones with MiXCR and retained in-frame beta chains. Rows are unified per CDR3 protein, each entry keeping the most common DNA and genes. The V and J calls, along with clone size, are taken from TCRdb and not from the paper's own processing. Recorded for this sample are roughly 700,000 distinct CDR3 sequences; 45% to 50% of them occurred a single time. Of the sample, around 32% is held by the ten largest clones.

These data are taken from a study of blood T cells in healthy people across ages (dated by TCRdb to between 2014 and 2016). With respect to the entire study: In model experiments, template switching captured roughly one uniquely barcoded TCR beta cDNA molecule for every two T cells. To track age-related changes in TCR beta repertoire diversity, the study relied on deep sequencing normalized with unique cDNA molecular identifiers. Donors were grouped into four age groups: young (average 16 years), middle-aged (under 40), aged (around 60) and long-lived (about 90). To avoid experimental bias, donors of different ages were randomly spread across the sequencing lanes. Two additional independent replicas of 1 million unique cDNA reads from the same blood draw were analyzed for two donors (one aged 18 to 29 and one aged 80 or older). Summary of the overall study and its limitations: As age increased, observed TCR beta diversity per million T cells dropped in a roughly linear way, and a significant reduction was already evident by age 40. Estimates of total diversity based on one million sequenced T cells were regarded as lower bounds and as underestimates. The CMV infection status of donors was not known, potentially confounding age-related changes in expanded clonotypes. Compared with the aged group, the long-lived group had more naive CD4+ T cells, fewer expanded clones and increased TCR diversity, a pattern suggesting age selection. There was a strong correlation between observed TCR beta diversity and the percentage of naive T cells measured by flow cytometry. Since profiling was done on bulk unsorted PBMCs, naive and antigen-experienced compartments could not be conclusively compared.

The donors were roughly 40 Caucasian individuals from Russia, aged roughly 6 to 100 years, who were systemically healthy. Ten milliliters of peripheral blood were collected from each donor into EDTA-treated Vacutainer tubes. Ficoll-Paque density-gradient centrifugation was used to isolate PBMCs, with at least 7 million per sample. Trizol reagent was used to extract total RNA from PBMCs, with at least 6 micrograms per sample. Naive CD45RAhigh/CD27high T cell percentages were measured by flow cytometry on a PBMC aliquot from every donor. V is clipped by 2 bases and J by 1 base, and the sequence between their germline boundaries is 11 bases long. Per the germline V gene, SGHTA is the CDR1 and FQGNSA is the CDR2. Including the terminal cysteine and phenylalanine, the CDR3 comprises 15 residues. Kept here is only the CDR3 DNA, which spans 45 bases and is read in frame from base 1.

The chain joins TRBV7-2 to TRBJ1-1; no confident D gene assignment can be made. The source is a woman between 55 and 75 years old in good health. What was sequenced was blood. The DNA sequence follows: TGTGCCAGCAGCTTATGGAGCGCAAGGAACACTGAAGCTTTCTTT. Translated, this is CASSLWSARNTEAFF.